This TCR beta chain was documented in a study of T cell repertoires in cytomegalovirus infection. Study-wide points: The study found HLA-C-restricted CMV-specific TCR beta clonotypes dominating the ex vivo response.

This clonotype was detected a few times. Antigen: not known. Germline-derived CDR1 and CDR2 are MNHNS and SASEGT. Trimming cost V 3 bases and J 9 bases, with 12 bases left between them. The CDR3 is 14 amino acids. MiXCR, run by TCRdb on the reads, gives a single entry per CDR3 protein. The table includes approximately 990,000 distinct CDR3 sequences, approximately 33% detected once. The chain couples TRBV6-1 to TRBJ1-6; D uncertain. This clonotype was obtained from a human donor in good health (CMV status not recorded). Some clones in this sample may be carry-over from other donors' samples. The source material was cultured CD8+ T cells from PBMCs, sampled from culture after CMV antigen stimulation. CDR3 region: CASSDGVWISPLHF. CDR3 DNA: TGTGCCAGCAGTGACGGGGTTTGGATTTCACCCCTCCACTTT.